This T cell receptor beta chain stems from a study of shared clonotypes between healthy human individuals. TCRdb's table, derived via immunoSEQ multiplex PCR, lists solely in-frame clones and lacks some. Of approximately 2.3 million clones in the sample, approximately 95% were seen once. Germline loops: CDR1 SEHNR, CDR2 FQNEAQ (reference sequence). The ends were cut back, 4 bases at V and 1 base at J, with 17 bases in the middle. The CDR3 extends over 17 amino acids. Notes on the study in general: Despite large depth, rarefaction showed incomplete sorted-subset sequencing.

All donors were Caucasian adults living in Nashville, Tennessee. As to this clone: Its antigen is unidentified.

The V and J genes are TRBV7-9 and TRBJ1-3; D is uncertain. The receptor's source is a man in his late teens or twenties in good health. Some clones in this sample may be carry-over from other donors' samples. Sequencing was carried out using naive CD4+ T cells from PBMCs. Subset in this sample: CD45RA+ positively selected. CDR3 sequence (DNA): TGTGCCAGCAGCTCCTCCCGGTGGACCGGGTCTGGAAACACCATATATTTT. This codes for CASSSSRWTGSGNTIYF.